Below are 18 T cell receptor beta chains sequenced from a single sample in a study of yellow fever vaccine responses in identical twins. TCRdb analysed the RT-PCR reads with MiXCR anew, one entry per CDR3 protein. The sample records more than 15,000 distinct CDR3 sequences, around 76% being singletons. The sequenced sample was T cells from blood (PBMCs), unsorted or a sorted subset (not recorded which), obtained before or after yellow fever vaccination (not recorded which). Receptors were obtained from a woman aged 18-30 years who received the yellow fever vaccine.

The rearrangement uses TRBV20-1 and TRBJ2-3; possible D gene TRBD1, 6 bases. V was pared by 5 bases and J by 6 bases, with 27 bases between. Germline V gives CDR1 DFQATT, CDR2 SNEGSKA (reference sequence). The CDR3 length is 17 residues. The CDR3: CSAPRQGSWYHPDTQYF. The DNA for the CDR3 is TGCAGTGCTCCCCGGCAGGGGTCATGGTACCATCCTGATACGCAGTATTTT.

A single count supports this clonotype. V is TRBV9 and J is TRBJ2-7; D may match TRBD1 or TRBD2 (6 bases each). The CDR3 has 15 residues. Germline assignment: CDR1 SGDLS and CDR2 YYNGEE. V lost 0 bases and J 3 bases, leaving 13 bases between the germline ends. The CDR3 reads CASSVEGGPYYEQYF. CDR3 DNA: TGTGCCAGCAGCGTAGAGGGGGGACCATACTACGAGCAGTACTTC. The variable domain in full, with the rest retrieved from reference TRBV9 and TRBJ2-7, is DSGVTQTPKHLITATGQRVTLRCSPRSGDLSVYWYQQSLDQGLQFLIQYYNGEERAKGNILERFSAQQFPDLHSELNLSSLELGDSALYFCASSVEGGPYYEQYFGPGTRLTVT.

A few counts support this clonotype. The J gene is TRBJ2-5, the V gene TRBV2; D may match TRBD1 or TRBD2 (5 bases each). The CDR3 extends over 12 amino acids. Germline CDR1 reads SNHLY; CDR2 reads FYNNEI. Trimming left V 6 bases short and J 5 bases short, with 10 bases between. The CDR3: CASRGVYETQYF. CDR3 nucleotides: TGTGCCAGCAGGGGGGTTTACGAGACCCAGTACTTC. The complete variable domain, with remaining parts taken from reference TRBV2 and TRBJ2-5, reads EPEVTQTPSHQVTQMGQEVILRCVPISNHLYFYWYRQILGQKVEFLVSFYNNEISEKSEIFDDQFSVERPDGSNFTLKIRSTKLEDSAMYFCASRGVYETQYFGPGTRLLVL.

The CDR3 protein is CSARGQGYEQYV. The CDR3 DNA sequence: TGCAGTGCTAGAGGGCAGGGCTACGAGCAGTACGTC. The genes are TRBV20-1 and TRBJ2-7; D may be TRBD1 (5 bases). Trimming shortened V by 1 base and J by 3 bases, and 7 bases separated the two germline ends. The CDR3 contains 12 residues. The germline CDR1 and CDR2 sequences are DFQATT and SNEGSKA (reference sequence).

The chain carries TRBV7-9 and TRBJ1-5, with 7 bases that match TRBD1. This CDR3 is 14 amino acids long. V gave up 1 base and J gave up 6 bases; unmatched junction bases: 3. Germline V lookup: CDR1 SEHNR, CDR2 FQNEAQ (reference sequence). The CDR3 bases are TGTGCCAGCAGCTTAGGGGCAGGGGGTCAGCCCCAGCATTTT. Residues: CASSLGAGGQPQHF.

The chain employs TRBV11-1 and TRBJ2-5; 8 positions agree with TRBD2. CDR3 length equals 16 residues. Germline trimming cut 2 bases from V and 2 bases from J; bases unmatched to any gene: 7. The V gene's germline CDR1 is SGHAT and CDR2 FQDESV (reference sequence). CDR3 protein: CASSLSVAGRQETQYF. CDR3 nucleotides: TGTGCCAGCAGCTTATCGGTAGCGGGAAGGCAAGAGACCCAGTACTTC. The entire variable domain, with the rest obtained from reference TRBV11-1 and TRBJ2-5, is as follows: EAEVAQSPRYKITEKSQAVAFWCDPISGHATLYWYRQILGQGPELLVQFQDESVVDDSQLPKDRFSAERLKGVDSTLKIQPAELGDSAMYLCASSLSVAGRQETQYFGPGTRLLVL.

This sequence joins TRBV12-3 or TRBV12-4 and TRBJ2-1; 8 bases are shared with TRBD2. J gave up 2 bases and V 6 bases, and 6 bases lay outside the gene matches. This CDR3 has 15 residues. The CDR3 bases are TGTGCCAGCAGGGGGGGAGCGGGGGCCTACAATGAGCAGTTCTTC. Protein product: CASRGGAGAYNEQFF.

Only a few counts were recorded for this clonotype. V and J are TRBV18 and TRBJ2-1; D possibly corresponds to TRBD2 (6 bases). CDR3 size: 14 residues. The germline V and J ends were trimmed by 5 bases and 3 bases, with 11 bases remaining between them. Germline V gene sequence: CDR1 KGHSH, CDR2 LQKENI. The CDR3: CASSAGLSYNEQFF. Written as DNA, the CDR3 is TGTGCCAGCTCAGCGGGACTTAGCTACAATGAGCAGTTCTTC.

This clonotype appeared a single time. As DNA, the CDR3 is TGTGCCAGCTCCCCCGGACAGGGGACACCGGCCTCCTACAATGAGCAGTTCTTC. Its translation is CASSPGQGTPASYNEQFF. The chain carries TRBV18 and TRBJ2-1, with 9 bases lining up with TRBD1. Looked up from germline, CDR1 is KGHSH and CDR2 is LQKENI. The length of the CDR3 is 18 residues. The ends lost 6 bases at V and 0 bases at J; junction bases unmatched: 12.

The chain uses TRBV2 and TRBJ1-2, with D unresolved. The CDR3 length is 14 residues. CDR1 is SNHLY and CDR2 is FYNNEI in the germline V gene. V was trimmed by 3 bases and J by 5 bases, leaving 13 bases between them. In nucleotides, the CDR3 is TGTGCCAGCAGTGATCGTGGAGAGCTTTATGGCTACACCTTC. Translated, it gives CASSDRGELYGYTF.

This chain uses TRBV20-1 with TRBJ2-1; 11 bases are shared with TRBD1. This CDR3 spans 19 amino acids. Germline CDR1 and CDR2: DFQATT and SNEGSKA (reference sequence). With V trimmed by 2 bases and J by 7 bases, 19 bases remained unmatched. CDR3 coding DNA: TGCAGTGCTAGACGGCTCGGGGTCTGGGACAGGGGGGACGAGAATGAGCAGTTCTTC. It specifies CSARRLGVWDRGDENEQFF.

This clonotype was counted between two and nine times. The rearrangement joins TRBV27 to TRBJ2-1; the D is unclear. Germline loops: CDR1 MNHEY, CDR2 SMNVEV (reference sequence). This CDR3 contains 14 residues. Trimming pared 5 bases from V and 2 bases from J, leaving 10 bases between. CDR3 nucleotides: TGTGCCAGCAGTGTTCAGGACCCCTACAATGAGCAGTTCTTC. Translating it yields CASSVQDPYNEQFF.

V usage is TRBV7-6 and J usage is TRBJ2-1, with 9 bases fitting TRBD2. V trimming: 5 bases; J trimming: 9 bases; junction bases outside the gene matches: 11. This CDR3 is built from 15 residues. Germline V CDR1 and CDR2: SGHVS, FNYEAQ. The CDR3 DNA follows: TGTGCCAGCAGCCTCAATAGCGGGAGTTTCGGTGAGCAGTTCTTC. It specifies CASSLNSGSFGEQFF. Drawing the rest from reference TRBV7-6 and TRBJ2-1, the complete variable domain is GAGVSQSPRYKVTKRGQDVALRCDPISGHVSLYWYRQALGQGPEFLTYFNYEAQQDKSGLPNDRFSAERPEGSISTLTIQRTEQRDSAMYRCASSLNSGSFGEQFFGPGTRLTVL.

V gene TRBV5-1 combines with J gene TRBJ1-1; D not certain. In germline, CDR1 is SGHRS, CDR2 YFSETQ. The length of the CDR3 is 13 residues. The V and J ends lost 4 bases and 1 base respectively, with 8 bases between them. CDR3 sequence: CASSPTPNTEAFF. For the CDR3, the DNA is TGCGCCAGCAGCCCAACACCGAACACTGAAGCTTTCTTT.

The gene calls are TRBV11-2 and TRBJ2-7; 10 bases align to TRBD2. There are 15 residues in the CDR3. Germline V gene lookup returns CDR1 SGHAT and CDR2 FQNNGV. The junction had 1 base not matched to a gene; V was cut back by 2 bases and J by 0 bases. This CDR3 reads CASSLSSGGSYEQYV. The CDR3 region has the DNA TGTGCCAGCAGCTTATCTAGCGGGGGCTCCTACGAGCAGTACGTC.

CDR3 in amino acids: CASSMYGGTQETQYF. The CDR3 nucleotides are TGTGCCAGCAGTATGTACGGGGGGACCCAAGAGACCCAGTACTTC. The V and J genes are TRBV27 and TRBJ2-5; 7 bases fit TRBD2. Germline CDR1 MNHEY, CDR2 SMNVEV (reference sequence). The trim removed 5 bases at V and 1 base at J, leaving 7 bases unmatched. CDR3 size: 15 residues.

This clonotype has just a few counts. This rearrangement joins TRBV7-6 to TRBJ2-3; maybe TRBD2 (6 bases). Germline V gene lookup returns CDR1 SGHVS and CDR2 FNYEAQ. The length of the CDR3 is 14 residues. Trimming pared 6 bases from V and 4 bases from J, leaving 14 bases between. The CDR3 bases are TGTGCCAGCAGGAGGGGACTGTCTTCAGATACGCAGTATTTT. Amino acids: CASRRGLSSDTQYF.

This chain links TRBV29-1 with TRBJ1-1; D is ambiguous. Germline CDR1 and CDR2: SQVTM and ANQGSEA. This CDR3 region has 14 residues. Between the trimmed V and J ends, which lost 6 bases and 1 base, there was a span of 15 bases. The CDR3 DNA follows: TGCAGCGTAACGGACCTCCCGGGGAACACTGAAGCTTTCTTT. Amino acids: CSVTDLPGNTEAFF.